This is a list of T cell receptor beta chains from one sample in a study of blood T cell repertoires in COVID-19. Here immunoSEQ multiplex PCR was the method, and the copy in TCRdb shows in-frame clones only, minus some. The sample includes approximately 150,000 clones, around 81% of them seen just once. The sample was peripheral blood. These receptors originate from a man aged 55 to 70 with active or convalescent COVID-19. CDR3s include the opening cysteine and the closing phenylalanine or tryptophan. The D gene is left open where the match is weak. Expanded clones are given a class, and other clones once, few, many or no size at all.

d_call: TRBD1
v_call: TRBV5-6
clone_size: few
j_call: TRBJ1-3
cdr3_nt: TGTGCCAGCAGCTTACAGGGGATCGGGAACACCATATATTTT
cdr3_aa: CASSLQGIGNTIYF

d_call: .
v_call: TRBV2
clone_size: .
j_call: TRBJ1-4
cdr3_nt: TGTGCCAGCAGTGAAGCAGGGAGAAAACTGTTTTTT
cdr3_aa: CASSEAGRKLFF

d_call: TRBD1
v_call: TRBV10-3
clone_size: .
j_call: TRBJ1-5
cdr3_nt: TGTGCCATCAGTAATCTTCCCGGGACAGGGGTTCAGCCCCAGCATTTT
cdr3_aa: CAISNLPGTGVQPQHF

d_call: TRBD1
v_call: TRBV27
clone_size: .
j_call: TRBJ2-7
cdr3_nt: TGTGCCAGCAGAATACCCGGACAGGGGCTCGACGAGCAGTACTTC
cdr3_aa: CASRIPGQGLDEQYF

d_call: .
v_call: TRBV18
clone_size: .
j_call: TRBJ1-1
cdr3_nt: TGTGCCAGCTCACTCGACAGCTTGAACACTGAAGCTTTCTTT
cdr3_aa: CASSLDSLNTEAFF

d_call: TRBD1
v_call: TRBV19
clone_size: .
j_call: TRBJ1-4
cdr3_nt: TGTGCCAGTAGTATTGGGAGGACAGGCCCTGTTCGGTTTTTT
cdr3_aa: CASSIGRTGPVRFF

d_call: TRBD2
v_call: TRBV6-2/TRBV6-3
clone_size: .
j_call: TRBJ2-1
cdr3_nt: TGTGCCAGCAGTTCCCTAAGCGGGGGGATCTACAATGAGCAGTTCTTC
cdr3_aa: CASSSLSGGIYNEQFF

d_call: .
v_call: TRBV2
clone_size: .
j_call: TRBJ1-4
cdr3_nt: TGTGCCAGCAGTGAGTGGCAGGGTAGCGAAAAACTGTTTTTT
cdr3_aa: CASSEWQGSEKLFF

d_call: TRBD1
v_call: TRBV18
clone_size: .
j_call: TRBJ2-5
cdr3_nt: TGTGCCAGCTCGCAGATACAGGGGGCCCAAGAGACCCAGTACTTC
cdr3_aa: CASSQIQGAQETQYF

d_call: .
v_call: TRBV21-1
clone_size: .
j_call: TRBJ2-7
cdr3_nt: TGTGCCAGCAGCAGGGACAGGGTCGAGCAGTACTTC
cdr3_aa: CASSRDRVEQYF

d_call: .
v_call: TRBV13
clone_size: .
j_call: TRBJ2-7
cdr3_nt: TGTGCCAGCAGCTTACGTGGGGGACTTAAGTCCTACGAGCAGTACTTC
cdr3_aa: CASSLRGGLKSYEQYF

d_call: TRBD2
v_call: TRBV28
clone_size: .
j_call: TRBJ2-7
cdr3_nt: TGTGCCAGCAATGGCGGGAGGGCGTACGAGCAGTACTTC
cdr3_aa: CASNGGRAYEQYF

d_call: TRBD1
v_call: TRBV19
clone_size: .
j_call: TRBJ2-6
cdr3_nt: TGTGCCAGTAGTCGTCAGGGGGCTGGGGCCAACGTCCTGACTTTC
cdr3_aa: CASSRQGAGANVLTF

d_call: .
v_call: TRBV6-5
clone_size: .
j_call: TRBJ1-1
cdr3_nt: TGTGCCAGCGGGCAGGGAAGGCTGGCTTTCTTT
cdr3_aa: CASGQGRLAFF

d_call: .
v_call: TRBV3-1/TRBV3-2
clone_size: .
j_call: TRBJ2-7
cdr3_nt: TGTGCCAGCAGCCTTGGACAGTACGAGCAGTACTTC
cdr3_aa: CASSLGQYEQYF

d_call: TRBD1
v_call: TRBV2
clone_size: few
j_call: TRBJ1-3
cdr3_nt: TGTGCCAGCAGTATCCAACAGGGGAGCTCTGGAAACACCATATATTTT
cdr3_aa: CASSIQQGSSGNTIYF

d_call: .
v_call: TRBV15
clone_size: .
j_call: TRBJ2-5
cdr3_nt: TGTGCCACCAGCAGAGATATCGAGACCCAGTACTTC
cdr3_aa: CATSRDIETQYF

d_call: TRBD1
v_call: TRBV6-5
clone_size: .
j_call: TRBJ1-1
cdr3_nt: TGTGCCAGCAGGGGGACAGGGCCTGGCACTGAAGCTTTCTTT
cdr3_aa: CASRGTGPGTEAFF

d_call: TRBD1
v_call: TRBV6-5
clone_size: .
j_call: TRBJ1-5
cdr3_nt: TGTGCCAGCAGGGCGGGACAGGGGGGACAGCCCCAGCATTTT
cdr3_aa: CASRAGQGGQPQHF

d_call: TRBD2
v_call: TRBV5-1
clone_size: .
j_call: TRBJ2-5
cdr3_nt: TGCGCCAGCAGCTTGTGGGGGGGAGAGACCCAGTACTTC
cdr3_aa: CASSLWGGETQYF

d_call: .
v_call: TRBV29-1
clone_size: .
j_call: TRBJ2-5
cdr3_nt: TGCAGCGTTGGGCCGCAGACCCAGTACTTC
cdr3_aa: CSVGPQTQYF

d_call: .
v_call: TRBV21-1
clone_size: few
j_call: TRBJ2-2
cdr3_nt: TGTGCCAGCAGCAAGGGACTAGCGGGAGGGCCAAGGAACACCGGGGAGCTGTTTTTT
cdr3_aa: CASSKGLAGGPRNTGELFF

d_call: .
v_call: TRBV7-9
clone_size: .
j_call: TRBJ1-5
cdr3_nt: TGTGCCAGCAGCTTAGCGGACAGTCAGCCCCAGCATTTT
cdr3_aa: CASSLADSQPQHF

d_call: .
v_call: TRBV28
clone_size: .
j_call: TRBJ2-1
cdr3_nt: TGTGCCAGCACCCAGCAGGGCTACAATGAGCAGTTCTTC
cdr3_aa: CASTQQGYNEQFF

d_call: TRBD1
v_call: TRBV5-4
clone_size: many
j_call: TRBJ1-1
cdr3_nt: TGTGCCAGCATAAGACAGGGGGTGAACACTGAAGCTTTCTTT
cdr3_aa: CASIRQGVNTEAFF

d_call: .
v_call: TRBV2
clone_size: .
j_call: TRBJ2-7
cdr3_nt: TGTGCCAGCAGTGCCAGGACAAGCTACGAGCAGTACTTC
cdr3_aa: CASSARTSYEQYF

d_call: .
v_call: TRBV5-1
clone_size: .
j_call: TRBJ1-6
cdr3_nt: TGCGCCAGCAGCTTAAGGCGGGGGGGTAATTCACCCCTCCACTTT
cdr3_aa: CASSLRRGGNSPLHF